A single T cell receptor beta chain is shown here with its context. This may be a read error, as it is one base from a much larger clone. Assay: immunoSEQ multiplex PCR; the TCRdb copy retains only in-frame clones and omits some. Of about 1.1 million clones listed, approximately 80% are singletons. This record comes from a study of shared clonotypes between healthy human individuals. CDR3 length equals 12 residues. The germline gives CDR1 PRHDT, CDR2 FYEKMQ (reference sequence). V shed 0 bases and J shed 7 bases, with 7 bases lying between them. This chain joins TRBV13 and TRBJ2-7; D remains unclear. Specimen: memory CD4+ T cells from PBMCs. Stated subset: CD45RA-negative fraction. The sequence came from a young man in good health. Some clones in this sample may be carry-over from other donors' samples. The CDR3 DNA is TGTGCCAGCAGCTTAGGCGGTGGGGAGCAGTACTTC. Amino acids: CASSLGGGEQYF.